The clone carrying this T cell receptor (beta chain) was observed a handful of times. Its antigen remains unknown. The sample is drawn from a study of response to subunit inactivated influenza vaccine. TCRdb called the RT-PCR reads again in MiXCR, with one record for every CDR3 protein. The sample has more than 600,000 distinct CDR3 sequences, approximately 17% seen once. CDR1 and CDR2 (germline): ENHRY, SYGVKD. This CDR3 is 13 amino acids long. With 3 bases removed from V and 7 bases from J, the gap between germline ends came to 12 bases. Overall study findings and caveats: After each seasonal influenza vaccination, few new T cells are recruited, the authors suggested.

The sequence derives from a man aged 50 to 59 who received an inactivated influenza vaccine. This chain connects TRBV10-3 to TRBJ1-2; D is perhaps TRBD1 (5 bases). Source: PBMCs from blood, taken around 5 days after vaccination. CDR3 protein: CAISEATARGYTF. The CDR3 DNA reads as TGTGCCATCAGTGAAGCGACAGCACGTGGCTACACCTTC.